This entry describes one T cell receptor beta chain. Germline V CDR1 and CDR2: KGHSH, LQKENI. CDR3 length equals 16 residues. The germline V and J ends were trimmed by 9 bases and 1 base, with 21 bases remaining between them. TCRdb keeps only in-frame clones here, not all; method: immunoSEQ multiplex PCR. Of hundreds of thousands of clones listed, more than 75% are singletons. This sample is drawn from a study of shared T cell receptors in the human thymus. These data also formed part of another study, on human thymus T cells.

This TCR was sampled from a boy under two years old with a congenital heart defect. J is TRBJ1-1 and V is TRBV18, with D perhaps matching TRBD1 (6 bases). Sequenced sample: thymocytes. The CDR3, as DNA: TGTGCCAGTACACAGGGTCGGCGCGGGGGGAACACTGAAGCTTTCTTT. Protein sequence: CASTQGRRGGNTEAFF. The full variable domain, rest sourced from reference TRBV18 and TRBJ1-1, is NAGVMQNPRHLVRRRGQEARLRCSPMKGHSHVYWYRQLPEEGLKFMVYLQKENIIDESGMPKERFSAEFPKEGPSILRIQQVVRGDSAAYFCASTQGRRGGNTEAFFGQGTRLTVV.